This T cell receptor (beta chain) was found in a study of blood T cell repertoires in COVID-19. Study information: Specimens from acute and convalescent COVID-19 originated in the United States, Italy and Spain. PBMCs, B-cell-depleted T cells, or T cells were the source of the cDNA or gDNA that made up the material.

This clone was counted a few times. J gave up 3 bases and V 4 bases, and 7 bases lay outside the gene matches. Germline CDR1 is SGHDT and CDR2 is YYEEEE. This CDR3 is 16 amino acids long. Profiled with immunoSEQ multiplex PCR; TCRdb holds only in-frame clones, not every one. The sample holds 110,000 or so clones, roughly 90% seen once. The chain uses TRBV5-6 and TRBJ1-5, with TRBD1 identical over 10 bases. The sequencing input was peripheral blood. The clonotype comes from a woman between 65 and 79 years old who had recovered from COVID-19. The CDR3 spells CASSLLDRGPNQPQHF. The CDR3 coding sequence is TGTGCCAGCAGCCTGTTAGACAGGGGGCCCAATCAGCCCCAGCATTTT.